The clone carrying this T cell receptor (beta chain) has just one count. Its specificity is not known. CD4+ and CD8+ T cells were sorted from PBMCs stained for CD3, CD4 and CD8. Sequencing used cDNA as its template, made by extracting RNA and reverse transcribing it. Clones were sequenced by immunoSEQ multiplex PCR, and TCRdb holds only the in-frame ones, with some missing. The sample includes 93,000 or so clones, around three fifths of them seen just once. The sample is drawn from a study of CD8+ T cells in alopecia areata. Germline V CDR1 and CDR2: GTSNPN, SVGIG (reference sequence). Between the trimmed V and J ends, which lost 2 bases and 8 bases, there was a span of 18 bases. This CDR3 has 15 residues. Points from the study as a whole: Among patients, TCR sharing was less clear than in mice, a difference possibly due in part to HLA diversity in the patient population. Scalp lesions, especially in alopecia totalis/universalis, had higher clonality than normal scalp.

The receptor was derived from a human donor in good health. J is TRBJ1-4 and V is TRBV30; D remains unclear. Sequencing was carried out using CD4+ T cells sorted from blood. CDR3 loop: CAWSPPRRGSEKLFF. The CDR3 DNA sequence: TGTGCCTGGAGTCCCCCGCGGCGGGGATCGGAAAAACTGTTTTTT.